The clone carrying this T cell receptor (beta chain) was found a few times. Its antigen is currently unknown. Primers: 60 Vbeta forward and 13 Jbeta reverse. Profiled with immunoSEQ multiplex PCR; TCRdb holds only in-frame clones, not every one. Among 100,000 to 150,000 clones, roughly 17% were seen once, and the ten largest hold roughly 2.7%. These data come from a study of cytomegalovirus exposure and HLA in healthy donors. The study, taken as a whole, reports: Most TCR sequences were rare, but some public TCRs occurred in many donors. As a later analysis showed, a missense DCLRE1C variant was linked to trimming of TCR beta V- and J-genes. Analysis performed later showed TCR beta chains linked to HLA being more clonally expanded than equally common others.

The CDR3 extends over 12 amino acids. From germline, CDR1 is SQVTM and CDR2 ANQGSEA. Deletions cut 7 bases from V and 5 bases from J, with 14 bases between. The source is a female donor in good health and CMV-seropositive. V gene TRBV29-1 combines with J gene TRBJ1-2; the D gene is possibly TRBD1 (5 bases). Sequenced input: PBMCs. The CDR3 sequence is CSAHRQFYGYTF. CDR3 in DNA: TGCAGCGCACACCGACAGTTTTATGGCTACACCTTC.